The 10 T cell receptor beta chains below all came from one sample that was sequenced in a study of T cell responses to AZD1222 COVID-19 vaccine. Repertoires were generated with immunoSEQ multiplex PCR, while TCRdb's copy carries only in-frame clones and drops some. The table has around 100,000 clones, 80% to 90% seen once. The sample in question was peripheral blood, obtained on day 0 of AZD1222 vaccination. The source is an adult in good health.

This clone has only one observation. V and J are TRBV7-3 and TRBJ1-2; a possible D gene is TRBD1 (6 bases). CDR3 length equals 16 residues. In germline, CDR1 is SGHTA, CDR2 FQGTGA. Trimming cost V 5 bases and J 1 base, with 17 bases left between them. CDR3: CASSPTGGRINYGYTF. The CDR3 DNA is TGTGCCAGCAGCCCCACTGGGGGCCGAATTAACTATGGCTACACCTTC.

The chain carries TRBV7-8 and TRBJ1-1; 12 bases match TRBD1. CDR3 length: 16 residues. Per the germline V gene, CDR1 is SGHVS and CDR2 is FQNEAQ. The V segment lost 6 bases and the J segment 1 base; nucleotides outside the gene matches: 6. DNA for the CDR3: TGTGCCAGCAGGATTGGGACAGGGGGCAGGAACACTGAAGCTTTCTTT. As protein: CASRIGTGGRNTEAFF.

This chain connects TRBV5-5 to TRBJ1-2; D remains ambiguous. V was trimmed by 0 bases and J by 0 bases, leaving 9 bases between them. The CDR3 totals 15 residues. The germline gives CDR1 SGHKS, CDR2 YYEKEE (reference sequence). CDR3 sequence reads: CASSLGSVANYGYTF. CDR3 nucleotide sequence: TGTGCCAGCAGCTTGGGCTCCGTCGCTAACTATGGCTACACCTTC. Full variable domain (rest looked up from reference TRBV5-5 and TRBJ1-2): DAGVTQSPTHLIKTRGQQVTLRCSPISGHKSVSWYQQVLGQGPQFIFQYYEKEERGRGNFPDRFSARQFPNYSSELNVNALLLGDSALYLCASSLGSVANYGYTFGSGTRLTVV.

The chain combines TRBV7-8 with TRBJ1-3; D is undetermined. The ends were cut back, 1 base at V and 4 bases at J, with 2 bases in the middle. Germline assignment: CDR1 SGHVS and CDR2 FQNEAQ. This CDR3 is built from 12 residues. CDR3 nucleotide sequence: TGTGCCAGCAGCTTAGAGGGAAACACCATATATTTT. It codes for CASSLEGNTIYF.

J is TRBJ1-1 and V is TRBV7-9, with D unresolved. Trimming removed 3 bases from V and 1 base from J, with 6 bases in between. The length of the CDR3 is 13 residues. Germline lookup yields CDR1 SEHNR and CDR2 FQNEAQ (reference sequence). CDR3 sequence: CASSFSPNTEAFF. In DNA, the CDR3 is TGTGCCAGCAGCTTCAGTCCGAACACTGAAGCTTTCTTT.

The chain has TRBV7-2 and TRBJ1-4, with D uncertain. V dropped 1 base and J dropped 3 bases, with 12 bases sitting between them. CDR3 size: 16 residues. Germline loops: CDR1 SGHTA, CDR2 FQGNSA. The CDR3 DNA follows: TGTGCCAGCAGCTTAGTATCAAGTTTGGCTAATGAAAAACTGTTTTTT. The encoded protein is CASSLVSSLANEKLFF.

CDR3 in amino acids: CPGSAPERVNSPLHF. CDR3 coding DNA: TGTCCTGGGAGCGCACCCGAGCGAGTGAATTCACCCCTCCACTTT. The gene calls are TRBV22-1 and TRBJ1-6. TRBV22-1 is an annotated pseudogene. CDR3 size: 15 residues.

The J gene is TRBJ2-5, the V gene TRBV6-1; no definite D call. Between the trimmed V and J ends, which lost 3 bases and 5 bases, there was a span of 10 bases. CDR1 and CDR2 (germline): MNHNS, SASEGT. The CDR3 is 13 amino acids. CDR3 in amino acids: CASSDWSKETQYF. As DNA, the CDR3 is TGTGCCAGCAGTGATTGGTCGAAGGAGACCCAGTACTTC.

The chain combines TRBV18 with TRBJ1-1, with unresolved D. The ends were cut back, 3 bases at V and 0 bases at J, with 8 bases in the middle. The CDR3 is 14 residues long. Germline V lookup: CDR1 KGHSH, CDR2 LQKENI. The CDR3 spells CASSPGRVNTEAFF. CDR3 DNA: TGTGCCAGCTCACCGGGAAGGGTGAACACTGAAGCTTTCTTT.

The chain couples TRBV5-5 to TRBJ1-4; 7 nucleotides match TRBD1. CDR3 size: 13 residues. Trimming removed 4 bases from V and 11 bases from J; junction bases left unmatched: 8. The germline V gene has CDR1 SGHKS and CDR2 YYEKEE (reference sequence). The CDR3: CASSTGDSGKLFF. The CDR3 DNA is TGTGCCAGCAGCACCGGGGACAGCGGGAAACTGTTTTTT.